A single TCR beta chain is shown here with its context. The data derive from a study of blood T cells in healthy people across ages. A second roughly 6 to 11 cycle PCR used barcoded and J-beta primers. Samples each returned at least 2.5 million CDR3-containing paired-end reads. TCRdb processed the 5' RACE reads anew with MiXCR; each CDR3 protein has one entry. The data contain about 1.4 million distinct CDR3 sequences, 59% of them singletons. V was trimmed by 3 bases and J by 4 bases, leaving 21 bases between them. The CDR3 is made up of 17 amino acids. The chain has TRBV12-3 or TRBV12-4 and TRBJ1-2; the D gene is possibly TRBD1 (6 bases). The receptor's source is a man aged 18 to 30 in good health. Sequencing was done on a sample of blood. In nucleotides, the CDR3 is TGTGCCAGCAGTTTGAAGGGCAACTCGGGACAATTCTATGGCTACACCTTC. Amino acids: CASSLKGNSGQFYGYTF.